This T cell receptor (beta chain) was documented in a study of response to subunit inactivated influenza vaccine. MiXCR, applied by TCRdb to the RT-PCR reads, yields one record per CDR3 protein. Among about 540,000 distinct CDR3 sequences listed, 20% to 25% were seen once. Unmatched junction bases numbered 8, after V lost 0 bases and J lost 3 bases. Germline loops: CDR1 DFQATT, CDR2 SNEGSKA (reference sequence). The CDR3 has 16 residues. This clonotype was counted only a few times. This sample also belongs to another study, concerning T cells expressing NK-cell markers. From that second work: 5'RACE template switching with UMIs produced the TCR beta cDNA. The TCR beta repertoires were obtained from sorted CD3+CD56+NKG2C+, CD3+CD56+NKG2C- and CD3+CD56-NKG2C+ T cells.

V gene TRBV20-1 combines with J gene TRBJ2-3; 8 nucleotides match TRBD2. The material was CD4+ T cells sorted from PBMCs, obtained 12 days after vaccination. This clonotype was sampled from a man aged 50 to 59 who received an inactivated influenza vaccine. The CDR3 here is CSARDRKRGKTDTQYF. The CDR3 DNA sequence: TGCAGTGCTAGAGATCGGAAGCGGGGGAAAACAGATACGCAGTATTTT.